The sequence of this T cell receptor (beta chain) was determined in a study of shared clonotypes between healthy human individuals. On the study more broadly: Per donor, three plates held CD4 naive cells, three held CD4 memory, two held CD8 naive and one held CD8 memory.

Germline V gene data show CDR1 as SGHVS and CDR2 as FNYEAQ. The length of the CDR3 is 21 residues. Losses at the gene ends were 5 bases for V and 3 bases for J; bases not matched to a gene: 15. Only in-frame clones appear in the TCRdb table, and some are missing; sequencing was by immunoSEQ multiplex PCR. The table records about 1.5 million clones, around 98% of them present only once. V usage is TRBV7-6 and J usage is TRBJ2-6, with TRBD2 identical over 14 bases. The TCR originated in a man aged 25-40 years in good health. Input material: naive CD4+ T cells sorted from blood. Subset defined: CD45RA+ positively selected. CDR3 bases: TGTGCCAGCAGCCCCTCACCCGGGACTAGCGGGAGAGCCCTTGGGGCCAACGTCCTGACTTTC. It translates to CASSPSPGTSGRALGANVLTF.